This T cell receptor beta chain was sequenced for a study of blood T cell repertoires in COVID-19. Background on the study: T cells, B-cell-depleted T cells, or PBMCs provided the cDNA or gDNA that served as material.

The CDR3 is 12 residues long. The germline CDR1 and CDR2 sequences are LNHDA and SQIVND (reference sequence). Regarding this clone: The junction differs from germline at one of its ends, possibly a read error.

Participants were aged about 18 to 90 years, lived in under 30 US areas, and enrolled virtually. Contact with a PCR-confirmed or clinician-diagnosed COVID-19 case occurred within 2 weeks of entry. Profiled with immunoSEQ multiplex PCR; TCRdb holds only in-frame clones, not every one. The sample includes 350,000 to 450,000 clones, approximately 90% of them seen just once. Sequenced material: PBMCs or T cells enriched from blood (not recorded which). This sequence originates from a middle-aged woman who had been exposed to COVID-19. The J gene is TRBJ2-7, the V gene TRBV19; D possibly corresponds to TRBD2 (5 bases). CDR3 in amino acids: CASSIGGRPTVF. CDR3 bases: TGTGCCAGTAGTATAGGAGGGAGACCCACCGTCTTC.